The 29 T cell receptor beta chains below come from one sample, sequenced in a study of T-cell reconstitution after alpha-beta-depleted transplantation in children. Preparation of the TCRbeta library was carried out with unique molecular identifiers. TCRdb independently ran MiXCR on the PCR reads; one entry per CDR3 protein. The table lists approximately 130,000 distinct CDR3 sequences, around a tenth of them singletons. The source material was PBMCs, mostly from graft donor cells, sampled 180 days after TCRalphabeta/CD19-depleted stem cell transplant. The receptors here all came from a girl less than two years old who had a stem cell transplant for combined immunodeficiency, so the T cells may come from the graft donor.

The chain uses TRBV7-3 and TRBJ2-3; TRBD2 matches at 9 bases. Germline assignment: CDR1 SGHTA and CDR2 FQGTGA. Trimming cost V 3 bases and J 6 bases; bases outside gene matches: 7. The CDR3 loop spans 15 amino acids. The CDR3 protein is CASSFSSGERDTQYF. CDR3 in DNA: TGTGCCAGCAGCTTCTCTAGCGGGGAGAGGGATACGCAGTATTTT.

The chain is built from TRBV5-5 and TRBJ2-7, with D perhaps TRBD2 (6 bases). CDR1 is SGHKS, CDR2 YYEKEE, per germline (reference sequence). With 4 bases removed from V and 2 bases from J, the gap between germline ends came to 19 bases. The CDR3 spans 16 residues. The CDR3 DNA sequence: TGTGCCAGCAGCCCCGAAATGGGGACTTTACCCTACGAGCAGTACTTC. Translated: CASSPEMGTLPYEQYF.

The chain employs TRBV28 and TRBJ2-5; D remains unclear. With 10 bases removed from V and 4 bases from J, the gap between germline ends came to 16 bases. Germline V gene lookup returns CDR1 MDHEN and CDR2 SYDVKM. The CDR3 runs to 13 residues. The chain's CDR3 is CAMSPELLETQYF. Written as DNA, the CDR3 is TGTGCCATGAGCCCAGAGCTCCTAGAGACCCAGTACTTC.

The genes are TRBV10-3 and TRBJ2-1; D not resolved. V lost 2 bases and J lost 5, with 10 bases in between. CDR1 and CDR2 from the germline V gene are ENHRY and SYGVKD. The CDR3 is made up of 14 amino acids. This CDR3 reads CAISEPTRNNEQFF. The CDR3 nucleotides read TGTGCCATCAGTGAGCCAACACGGAACAATGAGCAGTTCTTC.

This clonotype has more than one count but fewer than ten. This chain uses TRBV6-1 with TRBJ2-3, with no clear D. The CDR3 covers 12 residues. V lost 1 base to trimming and J lost 6 bases, with 5 bases between them. CDR1 and CDR2 (germline): MNHNS, SASEGT. CDR3 bases: TGTGCCAGCAGTGAAGATCGGGATACGCAGTATTTT. Its translation: CASSEDRDTQYF.

In its sample, this clonotype was seen a few times. The chain employs TRBV7-8 and TRBJ2-7; 9 bases map to TRBD1. Per germline, CDR1 SGHVS and CDR2 FQNEAQ. The CDR3 length is 15 residues. V gave up 4 bases and J gave up 1 base; unmatched junction bases: 5. The CDR3 region is CASSSQGADSYEQYF. DNA of the CDR3: TGTGCCAGCAGCTCACAGGGGGCGGATTCCTACGAGCAGTACTTC.

This clonotype was detected a few times. The V call is TRBV10-3, the J call TRBJ2-7; perhaps TRBD1 as D (6 bases). The ends were cut back, 4 bases at V and 2 bases at J, with 9 bases in the middle. Germline values: CDR1 ENHRY, CDR2 SYGVKD. The CDR3 is made up of 13 amino acids. The CDR3 reads CAISAGTPYEQYF. CDR3 sequence (DNA): TGTGCCATCAGTGCCGGGACACCCTACGAGCAGTACTTC.

This clonotype was seen only a few times. The chain recombines TRBV12-3 or TRBV12-4 with TRBJ2-7; no firm D call. The V end lost 2 bases, the J end lost 2 bases, and 13 bases lay between the germline ends. The CDR3 is 15 residues long. The CDR3 here is CASSLNSPITYEQYF. The CDR3 DNA reads TGTGCCAGCAGTTTAAATTCCCCGATCACCTACGAGCAGTACTTC.

With respect to this clonotype: Its ends do not fully match the called genes, so a read error is possible. The chain recombines TRBV5-6 with TRBJ1-1; no clear D gene. The germline V gene has CDR1 SGHDT and CDR2 YYEEEE. The CDR3 length is 14 residues. The CDR3 bases are TGTGCCAGCAGCTTGGAGCACTTTCTCACTGAACCTTTCTTT. This encodes CASSLEHFLTEPFF. Filled out from reference TRBV5-6 and TRBJ1-1, the complete variable domain reads DAGVTQSPTHLIKTRGQQVTLRCSPKSGHDTVSWYQQALGQGPQFIFQYYEEEERQRGNFPDRFSGHQFPNYSSELNVNALLLGDSALYLCASSLEHFLTEPFFGQGTRLTVV.

This clonotype has only a few counts. The rearrangement joins TRBV20-1 to TRBJ2-1, with TRBD2 identical over 10 bases. Germline V gene data show CDR1 as DFQATT and CDR2 as SNEGSKA (reference sequence). V was clipped by 3 bases and J by 8 bases; unmatched bases: 7. The CDR3 is made up of 14 amino acids. CDR3 loop: CSARLLAGDHEQFF. CDR3 in DNA: TGCAGTGCTAGGTTGCTAGCGGGAGACCATGAGCAGTTCTTC.

The chain joins TRBV5-1 to TRBJ2-5, with no clear D. Between the trimmed V and J ends, which lost 7 bases and 5 bases, there was a span of 27 bases. The CDR3 is 17 residues long. CDR1 and CDR2 from the germline V gene are SGHRS and YFSETQ. The CDR3 sequence is CASLGPRRTDGGETQYF. The CDR3, as DNA: TGCGCCAGCCTAGGGCCCCGAAGGACGGATGGTGGGGAGACCCAGTACTTC. The full variable domain, in which reference TRBV5-1 and TRBJ2-5 provide the parts outside the CDR3, is KAGVTQTPRYLIKTRGQQVTLSCSPISGHRSVSWYQQTPGQGLQFLFEYFSETQRNKGNFPGRFSGRQFSNSRSEMNVSTLELGDSALYLCASLGPRRTDGGETQYFGPGTRLLVL.

This clonotype was picked up a small number of times. This chain uses TRBV12-3 or TRBV12-4 with TRBJ2-7; 7 nucleotides match TRBD2. The ends lost 3 bases at V and 0 bases at J; junction bases unmatched: 8. This CDR3 has 16 amino acids. The CDR3 DNA follows: TGTGCCAGCAGTTTCGTGGCGGGAGATAGCTCCTACGAGCAGTACTTC. It encodes CASSFVAGDSSYEQYF.

This chain links TRBV10-3 with TRBJ2-2; possible D gene TRBD1, 5 bases. The CDR3 has 14 residues. The V end lost 10 bases, the J end lost 2 bases, and 14 bases lay between the germline ends. Germline CDR1 is ENHRY and CDR2 is SYGVKD. The DNA for the CDR3 is TGTGCCACCTGGGGCTGGCCAAACACCGGGGAGCTGTTTTTT. Translated, it gives CATWGWPNTGELFF.

The V gene is TRBV3-1, the J gene TRBJ2-4; D is ambiguous. Germline CDR1 LGHDT, CDR2 YNNKEL (reference sequence). Trimming left V 0 bases short and J 0 bases short, with 12 bases between. This CDR3 contains 17 residues. The CDR3 protein is CASSQDRPVLAKNIQYF. Written as DNA, the CDR3 is TGTGCCAGCAGCCAAGATAGGCCTGTCCTAGCCAAAAACATTCAGTACTTC.

The chain employs TRBV20-1 and TRBJ2-7; tentative D call: TRBD2 (10 bases). CDR3 length equals 16 residues. Germline V gives CDR1 DFQATT, CDR2 SNEGSKA (reference sequence). V lost 1 base, J lost 7 bases, and 23 bases lay in between. The CDR3 loop reads CSARVFERGGTGEQYF. Written as DNA, the CDR3 is TGCAGTGCTAGAGTATTTGAGCGGGGGGGGACAGGGGAGCAGTACTTC.

This clonotype occurred a few times. Written as DNA, the CDR3 is TGCAGCGCTCGGACACCCGGCACAGATACGCAGTATTTT. It yields the protein CSARTPGTDTQYF. The chain recombines TRBV29-1 with TRBJ2-3; tentative D call: TRBD1 (5 bases). Germline V gene sequence: CDR1 SQVTM, CDR2 ANQGSEA. The CDR3 totals 13 residues. V lost 7 bases and J lost 1, with 12 bases in between.

This clonotype was detected only a few times. The gene calls are TRBV6-5 and TRBJ2-1; TRBD2 might be the D (6 bases). Germline V gene lookup returns CDR1 MNHEY and CDR2 SVGAGI. V lost 4 bases to trimming and J lost 4 bases, with 17 bases between them. There are 16 residues in the CDR3. CDR3 in amino acids: CASSSGLRDWYNEQFF. CDR3 DNA sequence: TGTGCCAGCAGTTCCGGCCTCCGGGACTGGTACAATGAGCAGTTCTTC.

Only a few counts were recorded for this clonotype. The V and J genes are TRBV24-1 and TRBJ2-5; the match to TRBD1 covers 8 bases. The germline V gene encodes CDR1 KGHDR and CDR2 SFDVKD. The V gene end was trimmed by 0 bases and the J gene end by 5 bases; junction bases not matched to a gene: 7. This CDR3 contains 16 residues. The CDR3 coding sequence is TGTGCCACCAGTGATTTGAAGGCAGGGGGCGCGGAGACCCAGTACTTC. It specifies CATSDLKAGGAETQYF.

This clonotype was seen more than once but under ten times. This chain links TRBV12-3 or TRBV12-4 with TRBJ1-1; 7 positions match TRBD1. V lost 5 bases, J lost 5 bases, and 17 bases stayed unmatched. This CDR3 contains 17 residues. CDR3 bases: TGTGCCAGCAGTCCAGGGGGTCCGGGACTCTGGGCGACTGAAGCTTTCTTT. Translating gives CASSPGGPGLWATEAFF.

This clonotype was seen only a few times. The V and J genes are TRBV12-3 or TRBV12-4 and TRBJ1-5; perhaps TRBD1 as D (5 bases). Trimming cost V 5 bases and J 3 bases, with 20 bases left between them. There are 17 residues in the CDR3. The CDR3 loop reads CASSPLFGDFSNQPQHF. In DNA, the CDR3 is TGTGCCAGCAGTCCCCTCTTTGGGGACTTCTCCAATCAGCCCCAGCATTTT.

The CDR3 nucleotides are TGCAGTGCTGAGTATCGTGCCAGGGTCGAAATGGAGACCCAGTACTTC. Translating gives CSAEYRARVEMETQYF. J is TRBJ2-5 and V is TRBV20-1, with D possibly TRBD1 on 5 matching bases. V lost 5 bases to trimming and J lost 5 bases, with 24 bases between them. Germline V CDR1 and CDR2: DFQATT, SNEGSKA (reference sequence). This CDR3 is built from 16 residues.

Many counts were recorded for this clonotype. This chain joins TRBV9 and TRBJ2-7, with D possibly TRBD2 on 6 matching bases. The V gene lost 0 bases and the J gene lost 2 bases, with 9 bases spanning the gap. Germline V gene data show CDR1 as SGDLS and CDR2 as YYNGEE. CDR3 length: 14 amino acids. The CDR3 spells CASSVGGDPYEQYF. The CDR3 DNA is TGTGCCAGCAGCGTAGGGGGGGATCCCTACGAGCAGTACTTC.

In its sample, this clonotype was seen a few times. V and J are TRBV28 and TRBJ2-3; no clear D. The CDR3 length is 17 residues. The V end lost 0 bases, the J end lost 2 bases, and 15 bases lay between the germline ends. Germline loops: CDR1 MDHEN, CDR2 SYDVKM. The CDR3 sequence is CASSLWRLVSPTDTQYF. DNA of the CDR3: TGTGCCAGCAGTTTATGGCGACTCGTTTCCCCCACAGATACGCAGTATTTT.

Concerning this clonotype: This could be a read error, since a much larger clone is one nucleotide away. This sequence joins TRBV6-5 and TRBJ2-7; D gene ambiguous. This CDR3 comprises 15 residues. Germline V gives CDR1 MNHEY, CDR2 SVGAGI. The CDR3 region is CASSYPLTENYAQYF. The DNA for the CDR3 is TGTGCCAGCAGTTACCCCCTTACAGAAAACTACGCGCAGTACTTC.

The CDR3 sequence is CASSLRRTEAFF. CDR3 in DNA: TGTGCCAGCAGTCTCCGGAGAACTGAAGCTTTCTTT. This chain links TRBV3-1 with TRBJ1-1; D gene uncertain. CDR1 and CDR2 (germline): LGHDT, YNNKEL (reference sequence). The V and J ends lost 6 bases and 5 bases respectively, with 10 bases between them. This CDR3 is 12 amino acids long.

The DNA for the CDR3 is TGTGCCAGCACCCTTGGACAGTCTAAAGAGACCCAGTACTTC. It encodes CASTLGQSKETQYF. The chain joins TRBV12-3 or TRBV12-4 to TRBJ2-5, with D possibly being TRBD1 (6 bases). The V gene lost 7 bases and the J gene lost 3 bases, with 15 bases spanning the gap. The CDR3 consists of 14 residues.

This clonotype was recorded a few times. The V and J genes are TRBV4-3 and TRBJ2-7; 10 nucleotides agree with TRBD2. The CDR3 runs to 17 residues. Germline assignment: CDR1 LGHNA and CDR2 YSLEER. J lost 1 base, V lost 0 bases, and 6 bases had no gene match. CDR3 sequence (DNA): TGCGCCAGCAGCCAAGAGGTAGCGGGGGGCGGGTCCTACGAGCAGTACTTC. Translating it yields CASSQEVAGGGSYEQYF.

A few counts support this clonotype. The chain links TRBV6-2 or TRBV6-3 to TRBJ2-1, with D tentatively TRBD2 (7 bases). Germline assignment: CDR1 MNHEY and CDR2 SVGEGT. V lost 4 bases and J lost 1, with 11 bases in between. The CDR3 contains 15 residues. The CDR3 sequence is CASSFGGQSYNEQFF. CDR3 nucleotide sequence: TGTGCCAGCAGTTTCGGGGGGCAGTCCTACAATGAGCAGTTCTTC.

This clonotype has a count of ten or more. The chain uses TRBV29-1 and TRBJ2-5; D unclear. Trimming took 2 bases from V and 7 from J, leaving 17 bases between them. This CDR3 spans 14 amino acids. Germline CDR1 is SQVTM and CDR2 is ANQGSEA. The CDR3 loop is CSVENHRLLRTQYF. CDR3 coding DNA: TGCAGCGTTGAAAACCATCGACTCCTTCGGACCCAGTACTTC. Full variable domain (rest looked up from reference TRBV29-1 and TRBJ2-5): SAVISQKPSRDICQRGTSLTIQCQVDSQVTMMFWYRQQPGQSLTLIATANQGSEATYESGFVIDKFPISRPNLTFSTLTVSNMSPEDSSIYLCSVENHRLLRTQYFGPGTRLLVL.